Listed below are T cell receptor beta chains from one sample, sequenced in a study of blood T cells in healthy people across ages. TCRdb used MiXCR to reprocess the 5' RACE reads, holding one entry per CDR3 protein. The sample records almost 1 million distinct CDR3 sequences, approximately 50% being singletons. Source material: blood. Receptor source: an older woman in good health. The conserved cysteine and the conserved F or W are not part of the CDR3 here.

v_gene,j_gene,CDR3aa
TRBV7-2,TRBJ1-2,ASNTRQGPTYGYT
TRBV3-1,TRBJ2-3,VSSQGYGTDTQY
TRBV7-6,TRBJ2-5,ASSLTGPALQY
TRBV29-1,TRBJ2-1,SVWSGASGRALYEQF
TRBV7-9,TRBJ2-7,ASSLVTSRDRSYEQY
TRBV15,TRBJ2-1,AILGLTSGSSGEQF
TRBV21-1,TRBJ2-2,ASSKAGTGDTGELF
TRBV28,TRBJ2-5,ASSFRGGETQY
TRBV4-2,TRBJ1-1,ASSPPPGRNTEAF
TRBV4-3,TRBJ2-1,ASSQRLYNEQF
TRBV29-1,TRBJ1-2,SVQEPVYGYT
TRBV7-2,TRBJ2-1,ASSTPGTSGGLTYNEQF
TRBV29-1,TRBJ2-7,SVEDYEQY
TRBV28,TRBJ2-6,ASSGAANTPGANVLT
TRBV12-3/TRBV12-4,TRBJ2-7,ASSRQAYEQY
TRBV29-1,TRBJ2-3,SAPGRPSTDTQY
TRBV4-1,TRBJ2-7,ASGQIAGEVYEQY
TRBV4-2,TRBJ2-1,ASSPFFSGGRGTQNEQF
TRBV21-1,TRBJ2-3,VSSTIFLGGFTDTQY
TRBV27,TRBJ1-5,ATSGEGNNQPQH
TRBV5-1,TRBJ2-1,ASSLVGGSEQF
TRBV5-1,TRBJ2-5,ASSLALRGQETQY
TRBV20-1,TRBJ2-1,SAGSGRAPNNEQF
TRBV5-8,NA,ASRNQGAYEQY
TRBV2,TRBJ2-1,ASSERGYNEQF